Below, 24 T cell receptor beta chains from the same sample are listed, as sequenced in a study of Graves' ophthalmopathy and Graves' hyperthyroidism. RNA transcripts were the template, and TCR beta CDR3 regions were amplified from them. First-round RT-PCR used HTBI primers; second-round multiplex PCR followed. TCRdb re-analysed the multiplex PCR reads in MiXCR, keeping a single row per CDR3 protein. Of a few hundred thousand distinct CDR3 sequences listed, 15% are singletons. Sequenced sample: peripheral blood. Receptor source: a woman aged 18-35 years with stable Graves' hyperthyroidism.

Note on this clonotype: A junction end diverges from the germline sequence, so it may reflect a read error. J is TRBJ1-3 and V is TRBV11-2, with D perhaps matching TRBD1 (6 bases). This CDR3 is built from 16 residues. In germline, CDR1 is SGHAT, CDR2 FQNNGV. In nucleotides, the CDR3 is TGTGCCAGCATCTTAGAATGGACAGACTTTGGAAACACCATATATTTT. Translating it yields CASILEWTDFGNTIYF. Complete variable domain (other parts from reference TRBV11-2 and TRBJ1-3): EAGVAQSPRYKIIEKRQSVAFWCNPISGHATLYWYQQILGQGPKLLIQFQNNGVVDDSQLPKDRFSAERLKGVDSTLKIQPAKLEDSAVYLCASILEWTDFGNTIYFGEGSWLTVV.

This clonotype was observed at least ten times. The V and J genes are TRBV5-1 and TRBJ1-1, with D uncertain. The CDR3 extends over 15 amino acids. V lost 2 bases and J lost 2, with 13 bases in between. The germline CDR1 and CDR2 sequences are SGHRS and YFSETQ. The CDR3 bases are TGCGCCAGCAGCTTCCAGAACGTTCGAAACACTGAAGCTTTCTTT. Protein sequence: CASSFQNVRNTEAFF. The full variable domain, completed using reference TRBV5-1 and TRBJ1-1, is KAGVTQTPRYLIKTRGQQVTLSCSPISGHRSVSWYQQTPGQGLQFLFEYFSETQRNKGNFPGRFSGRQFSNSRSEMNVSTLELGDSALYLCASSFQNVRNTEAFFGQGTRLTVV.

In its sample, this clonotype was seen a few times. J is TRBJ2-6 and V is TRBV19; D unclear. Trimming removed 7 bases from V and 0 bases from J, with 19 bases in between. Germline V gene data show CDR1 as LNHDA and CDR2 as SQIVND (reference sequence). The CDR3 has 18 amino acids. The CDR3 nucleotides read TGTGCCAGTACTAACTGGGCAGGTAGAAGCTCTGGGGCCAACGTCCTGACTTTC. Its protein is CASTNWAGRSSGANVLTF.

This clonotype showed up many times. This chain joins TRBV12-3 or TRBV12-4 and TRBJ2-7; perhaps TRBD2 as D (5 bases). The CDR3 totals 14 residues. The germline V and J ends were trimmed by 5 bases and 2 bases, with 13 bases remaining between them. For the CDR3, the DNA is TGTGCCAGCAGTCGGGTGGACGGGACCTACGAGCAGTACTTC. It yields the protein CASSRVDGTYEQYF.

This clonotype was seen at least ten times. The chain links TRBV24-1 to TRBJ2-5, with D perhaps TRBD1 or TRBD2 (5 bases each). This CDR3 spans 16 amino acids. The germline gives CDR1 KGHDR, CDR2 SFDVKD. Trimming pared 3 bases from V and 0 bases from J, leaving 13 bases between. The CDR3 region has the DNA TGTGCCACCAGTGATCGGACAAGGGAGAACCAAGAGACCCAGTACTTC. This translates into CATSDRTRENQETQYF.

This chain uses TRBV3-1 with TRBJ2-7; perhaps TRBD1 as D (6 bases). The V gene's germline CDR1 is LGHDT and CDR2 YNNKEL (reference sequence). The CDR3 sequence is 16 residues long. Trimming shortened V by 1 base and J by 2 bases, and 15 bases separated the two germline ends. CDR3 protein: CASSQVIGTTAYEQYF. The CDR3 nucleotides are TGTGCCAGCAGCCAAGTCATCGGGACAACCGCCTACGAGCAGTACTTC.

This clonotype has a count of ten or more. The rearrangement joins TRBV19 to TRBJ2-7; 8 nucleotides align to TRBD2. Germline V gene data show CDR1 as LNHDA and CDR2 as SQIVND (reference sequence). The ends lost 5 bases at V and 1 base at J; junction bases unmatched: 7. This CDR3 contains 15 residues. The CDR3 spells CASSSSGTSSYEQYF. In DNA, the CDR3 is TGTGCCAGTAGTTCATCCGGGACTAGTTCCTACGAGCAGTACTTC.

This clonotype was found many times. The V gene is TRBV20-1, the J gene TRBJ2-7; 7 bases are shared with TRBD2. V dropped 0 bases and J dropped 3; count of bases not matched to a gene: 5. Germline V gives CDR1 DFQATT, CDR2 SNEGSKA (reference sequence). This CDR3 has 14 residues. The CDR3 DNA is TGCAGTGCTAGAGATGAAGCGGGGTACTACGAGCAGTACTTC. Translation: CSARDEAGYYEQYF.

This clonotype was recorded a few times. The chain employs TRBV12-3 or TRBV12-4 and TRBJ2-3, with D possibly matching TRBD2 (7 bases). This CDR3 is 17 amino acids long. V was cut by 3 bases and J by 2 bases, with 18 bases left in between. The DNA of the CDR3 is TGTGCCAGCAGTTTGGGGGGGCGCGGGGTTCTCACAGATACGCAGTATTTT. Encoded protein: CASSLGGRGVLTDTQYF.

The table lists this clonotype with a few counts. V and J are TRBV18 and TRBJ2-2; D unclear. This CDR3 is built from 14 residues. V gave up 2 bases and J gave up 1 base, with 5 bases separating them. Germline CDR1 is KGHSH and CDR2 is LQKENI. The CDR3 DNA sequence: TGTGCCAGCTCACCAAGCCAGAACACCGGGGAGCTGTTTTTT. As protein: CASSPSQNTGELFF.

This clonotype was detected many times. The V call is TRBV15, the J call TRBJ1-2; no firm D call. Trimming removed 4 bases from V and 2 bases from J, with 11 bases in between. Germline CDR1 LNHNV, CDR2 YYDKDF (reference sequence). This CDR3 contains 14 residues. The CDR3 is CATSKSKDNYGYTF. For the CDR3, the DNA is TGTGCCACCAGCAAATCTAAGGACAACTATGGCTACACCTTC.

This clonotype was observed at least ten times. DNA of the CDR3: TGCGCCAGCAGCTTGTCCTCCGGAGCGAACACTGAAGCTTTCTTT. This codes for CASSLSSGANTEAFF. V gene TRBV5-1 combines with J gene TRBJ1-1; D remains unclear. The germline CDR1 and CDR2 sequences are SGHRS and YFSETQ. Deletions cut 1 base from V and 1 base from J, with 11 bases between. The CDR3 covers 15 residues.

This clonotype was seen repeatedly, ten times or more. The CDR3 DNA reads TGCAGTGCTAGAGATCCCCTTACTAGCGGGAAGGAGACCCAGTACTTC. It encodes CSARDPLTSGKETQYF. V and J are TRBV20-1 and TRBJ2-5; the match to TRBD2 covers 10 bases. Germline loops: CDR1 DFQATT, CDR2 SNEGSKA (reference sequence). The CDR3 extends over 16 amino acids. V gave up 0 bases and J gave up 5 bases; unmatched junction bases: 9.

This clonotype was counted many times. V gene TRBV11-1 combines with J gene TRBJ2-7; D remains unclear. CDR1 SGHAT and CDR2 FQDESV come from the germline V gene (reference sequence). Trimming took off 5 bases at V and 3 bases at J, with 14 bases between the two ends. The CDR3 contains 14 residues. CDR3 nucleotides: TGTGCCAGCAGCCTCAACACTCTGCACTACGAGCAGTACTTC. Translated: CASSLNTLHYEQYF.

This rearrangement joins TRBV6-1 to TRBJ1-1; the match to TRBD1 covers 10 bases. This CDR3 spans 13 amino acids. Trimming cost V 5 bases and J 6 bases; bases outside gene matches: 3. From germline, CDR1 is MNHNS and CDR2 SASEGT. In DNA, the CDR3 is TGTGCCAGCAGTCCTGGGACAGGGGCTGAAGCTTTCTTT. This encodes CASSPGTGAEAFF.

This clonotype was detected ten times or more. The genes are TRBV6-1 and TRBJ1-5; 10 bases are a match to TRBD1. The length of the CDR3 is 15 residues. V trimming: 1 base; J trimming: 4 bases; junction bases outside the gene matches: 1. CDR1 and CDR2 from the germline V gene are MNHNS and SASEGT. CDR3: CASSEGTGGNQPQHF. The CDR3 region has the DNA TGTGCCAGCAGTGAAGGGACAGGGGGTAATCAGCCCCAGCATTTT.

This clonotype was seen ten or more times. The rearrangement joins TRBV11-3 to TRBJ2-7; the match to TRBD2 covers 10 bases. J lost 3 bases, V lost 2 bases, and 7 bases had no gene match. This CDR3 is 16 amino acids long. The germline CDR1 and CDR2 sequences are SGHNT and YENEEA. CDR3 sequence reads: CASSLRLAGGVYEQYF. Here the CDR3 DNA reads TGTGCCAGCAGCTTAAGGTTAGCGGGGGGAGTCTACGAGCAGTACTTC.

In this sample, this clonotype turned up many times. This chain links TRBV12-3 or TRBV12-4 with TRBJ2-2; 10 bases fit TRBD1. V was pared by 4 bases and J by 6 bases, with 8 bases of the junction left unmatched. This CDR3 is 16 amino acids long. The CDR3 is CASSSISGTGAGELFF. CDR3 bases: TGTGCCAGCAGTTCGATTTCCGGGACAGGGGCCGGGGAGCTGTTTTTT.

The sample holds a few counts of this clonotype. V and J are TRBV2 and TRBJ2-5; D is unresolved. The germline V and J ends were trimmed by 2 bases and 7 bases, with 2 bases remaining between them. The length of the CDR3 is 10 residues. Germline V lookup: CDR1 SNHLY, CDR2 FYNNEI. This chain's CDR3 is CASSESTQYF. Here the CDR3 DNA reads TGTGCCAGCAGTGAATCGACCCAGTACTTC.

The genes are TRBV19 and TRBJ2-2, with D perhaps TRBD2 (6 bases). CDR3 length: 16 amino acids. The V and J ends lost 7 bases and 4 bases respectively, with 19 bases between them. CDR1 is LNHDA, CDR2 SQIVND, per germline (reference sequence). The CDR3 is CASNPVASATTGELFF. CDR3 coding DNA: TGTGCCAGTAACCCGGTGGCTAGCGCGACCACCGGGGAGCTGTTTTTT.

The J gene is TRBJ1-1, the V gene TRBV7-8, with TRBD1 identical over 10 bases. Germline V CDR1 and CDR2: SGHVS, FQNEAQ. The CDR3 covers 17 residues. Trimming took 6 bases from V and 9 from J; bases not matched to a gene: 19. The CDR3 DNA follows: TGTGCCAGCAGACCCATTTCCGGGACAGGGGTCTTGAGGCAAGCTTTCTTT. Its translation is CASRPISGTGVLRQAFF.

This clonotype was detected ten times or more. The chain carries TRBV6-1 and TRBJ1-6; no firm D call. CDR1 and CDR2 (germline): MNHNS, SASEGT. CDR3 length: 14 amino acids. V was trimmed by 6 bases and J by 7 bases, leaving 13 bases between them. The CDR3 region has the DNA TGTGCCAGCAGCGCGGACGGTTTGAATTCACCCCTCCACTTT. The encoded protein is CASSADGLNSPLHF.

The sample holds many counts of this clonotype. V is TRBV6-4 and J is TRBJ2-5; TRBD2 matches at 8 bases. J gave up 1 base and V 9 bases, and 4 bases lay outside the gene matches. CDR3 length: 13 amino acids. CDR1 is MRHNA and CDR2 is SNTAGT in the germline V gene. The CDR3 DNA reads TGTGCCAGAAGCGGGGGCCTCCAAGAGACCCAGTACTTC. This encodes CARSGGLQETQYF.

There are many counts of this clonotype. The genes are TRBV6-1 and TRBJ1-1, with a tentative D call TRBD1 (5 bases). The CDR3 is 14 amino acids. Trimming cost V 3 bases and J 2 bases, with 10 bases left between them. CDR1 is MNHNS, CDR2 SASEGT, per germline. The CDR3 bases are TGTGCCAGCAGTGAGCAGGGTCATAACACTGAAGCTTTCTTT. As protein: CASSEQGHNTEAFF.